Below, 16 T cell receptor beta chains from the same sample are listed, as sequenced in a study of T cell changes during pregnancy in multiple sclerosis (dated by TCRdb to the late 2010s). Receptors were amplified or captured by the immunoSEQ multiplex PCR assay. In its TCRdb copy, this immuneACCESS table keeps in-frame sequences only and misses some clones. Where compared with another copy, unresolved V genes explain less than half of these, and the others have no known cause. The sample contains 85,000 to 130,000 clones, around 92% of them found a single time. 1.5% to 2% of the sample comes from the top ten. This specimen was peripheral blood, taken after pregnancy. These receptors were taken from a female donor with multiple sclerosis, enrolled in a pregnancy study.

The rearrangement uses TRBV28 and TRBJ2-2; a weak D match, TRBD1 (5 bases). The length of the CDR3 is 16 residues. Germline CDR1 reads MDHEN; CDR2 reads SYDVKM. V dropped 5 bases and J dropped 0 bases, with 13 bases sitting between them. The CDR3 sequence: CASSPIGASNTGELFF. The DNA of the CDR3 is TGTGCCAGCAGTCCCATAGGGGCCTCGAACACCGGGGAGCTGTTTTTT.

This clone appeared a single time. The chain combines TRBV30 with TRBJ2-5; D is perhaps TRBD1 (5 bases). The CDR3 is 12 residues long. CDR1 is GTSNPN and CDR2 is SVGIG in the germline V gene (reference sequence). V was clipped by 4 bases and J by 5 bases, with 11 bases between them. This CDR3 is CAWNQGEETQYF. DNA for the CDR3: TGTGCCTGGAATCAGGGTGAGGAGACCCAGTACTTC. Full variable domain (remainder filled in from reference TRBV30 and TRBJ2-5): SQTIHQWPATLVQPVGSPLSLECTVEGTSNPNLYWYRQAAGRGLQLLFYSVGIGQISSEVPQNLSASRPQDRQFILSSKKLLLSDSGFYLCAWNQGEETQYFGPGTRLLVL.

The V and J genes are TRBV7-3 and TRBJ1-3; a weak D match, TRBD1 (6 bases). V lost 2 bases, J lost 0 bases, and 11 bases lay in between. CDR3 length: 16 residues. The germline V gene has CDR1 SGHTA and CDR2 FQGTGA. This CDR3 reads CASSLGDTRSGNTIYF. CDR3 nucleotide sequence: TGTGCCAGCAGCTTAGGGGACACTCGCTCTGGAAACACCATATATTTT.

The table lists this clone with a few counts. The chain couples TRBV15 to TRBJ2-2; TRBD2 is a possible D gene (6 bases). Germline-derived CDR1 and CDR2 are LNHNV and YYDKDF (reference sequence). The V end was cut by 1 base, the J end by 7 bases, with 13 bases between. This CDR3 contains 15 residues. CDR3 residues: CATSRVGGEGGELFF. The DNA of the CDR3 is TGTGCCACCAGCAGAGTGGGAGGAGAGGGCGGGGAGCTGTTTTTT.

The chain is built from TRBV29-1 and TRBJ1-2, with TRBD1 matching 7 bases. The CDR3 has 13 residues. V trimming: 6 bases; J trimming: 1 base; junction bases outside the gene matches: 5. Germline CDR1 and CDR2: SQVTM and ANQGSEA. CDR3 residues: CSVPDRNNYGYTF. The CDR3, as DNA: TGCAGCGTACCGGACAGGAATAACTATGGCTACACCTTC.

The chain couples TRBV5-1 to TRBJ2-1; 7 nucleotides line up with TRBD2. The germline V gene has CDR1 SGHRS and CDR2 YFSETQ. This CDR3 is 15 amino acids long. V trimming: 4 bases; J trimming: 2 bases; junction bases outside the gene matches: 6. The CDR3 region is CASSRGLQTYNEQFF. Written as DNA, the CDR3 is TGCGCCAGCAGCAGGGGACTACAGACCTACAATGAGCAGTTCTTC.

This clone was observed a single time. The chain's CDR3 is CASSLAGGETQYF. CDR3 DNA: TGTGCCAGCAGCTTGGCCGGGGGGGAGACCCAGTACTTC. This chain links TRBV5-4 with TRBJ2-5, with 7 bases lining up with TRBD2. The CDR3 sequence is 13 residues long. In germline, CDR1 is SGHNT, CDR2 YYREEE (reference sequence). J gave up 5 bases and V 0 bases, and 1 base lay outside the gene matches.

The chain joins TRBV27 to TRBJ2-1; weak D call: TRBD1 (5 bases). The CDR3 spans 14 residues. V shed 5 bases and J shed 6 bases, with 14 bases lying between them. The germline V gene has CDR1 MNHEY and CDR2 SMNVEV (reference sequence). For the CDR3, the DNA is TGTGCCAGCAGTCTCGCAAGGGGCCGCAATGAGCAGTTCTTC. Its translation is CASSLARGRNEQFF.

V and J are TRBV2 and TRBJ2-7, with TRBD1 matching 7 bases. V shed 6 bases, J shed 6 bases, and the junction held 20 bases outside the gene matches. This CDR3 has 17 amino acids. Germline V gives CDR1 SNHLY, CDR2 FYNNEI. The CDR3 reads CASSRISPPTGSGEQYF. CDR3 sequence (DNA): TGTGCCAGCAGCCGCATATCACCCCCGACAGGGTCAGGCGAGCAGTACTTC. Filled out from reference TRBV2 and TRBJ2-7, the complete variable domain reads EPEVTQTPSHQVTQMGQEVILRCVPISNHLYFYWYRQILGQKVEFLVSFYNNEISEKSEIFDDQFSVERPDGSNFTLKIRSTKLEDSAMYFCASSRISPPTGSGEQYFGPGTRLTVT.

The chain's CDR3 is CASSPLEDTQYF. DNA of the CDR3: TGTGCCAGCTCACCGCTAGAGGATACGCAGTATTTT. The chain has TRBV18 and TRBJ2-3; D unresolved. The V end was cut by 3 bases, the J end by 6 bases, with 7 bases between. This CDR3 is built from 12 residues. In germline, CDR1 is KGHSH, CDR2 LQKENI.

The chain combines TRBV6-1 with TRBJ1-5, with D unresolved. CDR3 size: 15 residues. Germline CDR1 and CDR2: MNHNS and SASEGT. The V gene lost 3 bases and the J gene lost 6 bases, with 15 bases spanning the gap. The CDR3 region has the DNA TGTGCCAGCAGTGATTGGCTAGGAGGGATTCAGCCCCAGCATTTT. Translating it yields CASSDWLGGIQPQHF.

The V gene is TRBV12-5, the J gene TRBJ2-3; a possible D gene is TRBD2 (5 bases). Between the trimmed V and J ends, which lost 3 bases and 3 bases, there was a span of 16 bases. CDR1 and CDR2 from the germline V gene are LGHNT and FRNRAP. The CDR3 spans 16 residues. For the CDR3, the DNA is TGTGCTAGTGGTTTATTTTCGTCCGGGAAAACAGATACGCAGTATTTT. Residues: CASGLFSSGKTDTQYF.

The chain joins TRBV7-3 to TRBJ2-6; TRBD1 is a possible D gene (6 bases). CDR3 size: 15 residues. V lost 3 bases and J lost 2, with 8 bases in between. Germline CDR1 is SGHTA and CDR2 is FQGTGA. The CDR3 DNA sequence: TGTGCCAGCAGCTTTACAGGGCCTGGGGCCAACGTCCTGACTTTC. Amino acid sequence: CASSFTGPGANVLTF.

This chain uses TRBV6-6 with TRBJ2-5; 7 positions match TRBD1. Germline values: CDR1 MNHNY, CDR2 SVGAGI (reference sequence). This CDR3 region has 15 residues. The junction had 3 bases not matched to a gene; V was cut back by 1 base and J by 1 base. Written as DNA, the CDR3 is TGTGCCAGCAGTTACTTCGGGACAGCCCAAGAGACCCAGTACTTC. Protein sequence: CASSYFGTAQETQYF.

The J gene is TRBJ2-3, the V gene TRBV9, with D possibly TRBD1 on 6 matching bases. Germline CDR1 reads SGDLS; CDR2 reads YYNGEE. The CDR3 extends over 16 amino acids. V dropped 0 bases and J dropped 2 bases, with 13 bases sitting between them. In DNA, the CDR3 is TGTGCCAGCAGCGTAGGTGCAGGGGTAGTCACAGATACGCAGTATTTT. Its translation is CASSVGAGVVTDTQYF.

This rearrangement joins TRBV7-8 to TRBJ2-7; possible D gene TRBD1, 5 bases. The CDR3 contains 15 residues. Looked up from germline, CDR1 is SGHVS and CDR2 is FQNEAQ. The germline V and J ends were trimmed by 2 bases and 4 bases, with 15 bases remaining between them. DNA of the CDR3: TGTGCCAGCAGCTTATCGGCAGGGCAGGGTTACGAGCAGTACTTC. Protein: CASSLSAGQGYEQYF. Looking up the rest from reference TRBV7-8 and TRBJ2-7 gives the full variable domain: GAGVSQSPRYKVAKRGQDVALRCDPISGHVSLFWYQQALGQGPEFLTYFQNEAQLDKSGLPSDRFFAERPEGSVSTLKIQRTQQEDSAVYLCASSLSAGQGYEQYFGPGTRLTVT.